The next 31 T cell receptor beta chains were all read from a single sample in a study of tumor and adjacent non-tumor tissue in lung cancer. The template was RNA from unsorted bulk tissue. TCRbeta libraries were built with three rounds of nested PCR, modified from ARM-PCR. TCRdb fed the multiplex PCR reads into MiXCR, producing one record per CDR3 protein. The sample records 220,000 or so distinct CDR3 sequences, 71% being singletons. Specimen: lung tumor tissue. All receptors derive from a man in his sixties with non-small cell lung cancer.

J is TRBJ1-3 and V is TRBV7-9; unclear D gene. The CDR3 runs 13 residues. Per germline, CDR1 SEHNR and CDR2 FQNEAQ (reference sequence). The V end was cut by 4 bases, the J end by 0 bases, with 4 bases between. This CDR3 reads CASSYYSGNTIYF. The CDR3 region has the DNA TGTGCCAGCAGCTACTACTCTGGAAACACCATATATTTT.

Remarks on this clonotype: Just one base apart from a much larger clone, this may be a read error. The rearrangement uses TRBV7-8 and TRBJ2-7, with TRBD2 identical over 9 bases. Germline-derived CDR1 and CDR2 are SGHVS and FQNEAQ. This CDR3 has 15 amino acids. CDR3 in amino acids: CDSSLVLAGVYEQYF. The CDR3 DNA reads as TGTGACAGCAGCTTAGTTTTAGCGGGAGTGTACGAGCAGTACTTC.

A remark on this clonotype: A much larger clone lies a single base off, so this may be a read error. CDR3 residues: CASSDSTVGKEKLFF. The CDR3 bases are TGTGCCAGCAGTGACTCGACGGTGGGTAAAGAAAAACTGTTTTTT. The J gene is TRBJ1-4, the V gene TRBV6-1; no firm D call. The CDR3 runs to 15 residues. CDR1 and CDR2 from the germline V gene are MNHNS and SASEGT. Trimming removed 3 bases from V and 8 bases from J, with 16 bases in between.

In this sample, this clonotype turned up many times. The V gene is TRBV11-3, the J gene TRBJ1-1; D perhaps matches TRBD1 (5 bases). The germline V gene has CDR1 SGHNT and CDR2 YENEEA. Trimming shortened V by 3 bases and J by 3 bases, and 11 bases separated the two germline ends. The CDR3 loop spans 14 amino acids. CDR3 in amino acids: CASSLRGGYTEAFF. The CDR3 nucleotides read TGTGCCAGCAGCTTGCGGGGGGGATACACTGAAGCTTTCTTT.

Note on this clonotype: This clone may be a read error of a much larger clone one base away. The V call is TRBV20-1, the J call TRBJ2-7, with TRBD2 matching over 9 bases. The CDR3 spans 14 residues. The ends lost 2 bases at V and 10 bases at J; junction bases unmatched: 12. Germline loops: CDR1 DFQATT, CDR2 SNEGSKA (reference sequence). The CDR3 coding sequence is TGCAGTGCTAGAAATCGGGGACTAGCAGTGGACCAGTACTTC. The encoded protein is CSARNRGLAVDQYF.

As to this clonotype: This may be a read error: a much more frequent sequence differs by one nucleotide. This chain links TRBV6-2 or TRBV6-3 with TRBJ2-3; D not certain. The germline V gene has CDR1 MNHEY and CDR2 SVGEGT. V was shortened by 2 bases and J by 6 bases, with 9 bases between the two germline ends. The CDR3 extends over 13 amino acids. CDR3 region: CASSYLSVDTQYF. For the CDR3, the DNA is TGTGCCAGCAGTTACCTCTCCGTCGATACGCAGTATTTT.

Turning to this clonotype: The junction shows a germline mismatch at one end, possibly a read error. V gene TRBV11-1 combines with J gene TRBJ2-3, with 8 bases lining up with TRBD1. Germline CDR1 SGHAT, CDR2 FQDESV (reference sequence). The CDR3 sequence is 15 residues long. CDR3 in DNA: TGTGTCAGCAGCCCCCGACAGGGGCGGCTTGATACGCAGTTTTTT. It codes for CVSSPRQGRLDTQFF.

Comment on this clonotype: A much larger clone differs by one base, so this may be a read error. The CDR3 region has the DNA TGTACCAGCAGCCAATCGGCGGAAAGTCGAGGTCAGCCCCAGCATTTT. Protein: CTSSQSAESRGQPQHF. The V gene is TRBV4-2, the J gene TRBJ1-5; D is uncertain. Germline V lookup: CDR1 LGHNA, CDR2 YNFKEQ. The CDR3 is made up of 16 amino acids.

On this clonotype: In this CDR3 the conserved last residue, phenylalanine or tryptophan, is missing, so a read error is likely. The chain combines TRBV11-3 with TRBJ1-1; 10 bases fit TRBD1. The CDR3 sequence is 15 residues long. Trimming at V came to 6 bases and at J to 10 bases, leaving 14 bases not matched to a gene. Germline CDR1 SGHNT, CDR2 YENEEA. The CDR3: CASSYRTGGPQSAFS. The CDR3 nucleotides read TGTGCCAGCAGTTACAGGACAGGGGGGCCCCAGTCAGCTTTCTCT.

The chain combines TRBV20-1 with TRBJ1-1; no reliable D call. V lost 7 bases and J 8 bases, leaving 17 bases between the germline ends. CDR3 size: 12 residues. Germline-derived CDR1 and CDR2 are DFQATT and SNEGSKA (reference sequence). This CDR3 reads CSVSYQWREAFF. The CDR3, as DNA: TGCAGTGTTAGTTATCAGTGGCGCGAAGCTTTCTTT.

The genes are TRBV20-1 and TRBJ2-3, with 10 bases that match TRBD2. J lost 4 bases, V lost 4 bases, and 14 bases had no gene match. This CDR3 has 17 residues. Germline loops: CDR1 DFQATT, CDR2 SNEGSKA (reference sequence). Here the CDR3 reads CSAIAGGLRRDADTQYF. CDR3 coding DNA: TGCAGTGCTATAGCGGGGGGACTCAGGAGGGATGCAGATACGCAGTATTTT.

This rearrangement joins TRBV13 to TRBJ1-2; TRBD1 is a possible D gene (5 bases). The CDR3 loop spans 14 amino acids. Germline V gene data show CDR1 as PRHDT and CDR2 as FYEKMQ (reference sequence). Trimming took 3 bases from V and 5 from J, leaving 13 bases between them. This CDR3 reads CASSFSTGAYGYTF. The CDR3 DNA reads TGTGCCAGCAGCTTTTCTACAGGAGCGTATGGCTACACCTTC.

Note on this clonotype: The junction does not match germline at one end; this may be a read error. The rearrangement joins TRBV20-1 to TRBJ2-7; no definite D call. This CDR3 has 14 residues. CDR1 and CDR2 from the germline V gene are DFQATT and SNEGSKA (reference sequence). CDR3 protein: CSAPPSGNSYEHYF. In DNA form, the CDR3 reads TGCAGTGCTCCCCCTAGTGGGAACTCCTACGAGCATTACTTC.

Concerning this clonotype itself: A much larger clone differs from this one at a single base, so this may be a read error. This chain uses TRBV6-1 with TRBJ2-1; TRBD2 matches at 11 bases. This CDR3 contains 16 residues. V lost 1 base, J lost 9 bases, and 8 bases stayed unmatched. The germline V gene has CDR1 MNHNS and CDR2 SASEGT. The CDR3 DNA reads TGTGCCAGCAGTGAAGGGACTAGCGGGTGGAACACTGAGCAGTTCTTC. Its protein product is CASSEGTSGWNTEQFF.

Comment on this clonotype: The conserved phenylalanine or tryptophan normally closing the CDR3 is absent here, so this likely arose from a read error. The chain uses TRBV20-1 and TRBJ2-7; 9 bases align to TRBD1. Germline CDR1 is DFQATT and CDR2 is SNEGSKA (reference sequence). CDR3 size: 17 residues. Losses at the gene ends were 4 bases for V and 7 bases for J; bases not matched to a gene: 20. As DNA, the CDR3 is TGCAGTGCTATGAATTCGGACAGGGGCCTTTCCCGGATGGAGCAGTACTCC. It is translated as CSAMNSDRGLSRMEQYS.

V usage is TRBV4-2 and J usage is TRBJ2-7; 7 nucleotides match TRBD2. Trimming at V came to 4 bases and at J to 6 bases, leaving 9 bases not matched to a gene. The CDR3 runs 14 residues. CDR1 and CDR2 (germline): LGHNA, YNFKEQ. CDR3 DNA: TGTGCCAGCAGCCCAAGTCAGTGGGAGGGCGAGCAGTACTTC. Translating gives CASSPSQWEGEQYF.

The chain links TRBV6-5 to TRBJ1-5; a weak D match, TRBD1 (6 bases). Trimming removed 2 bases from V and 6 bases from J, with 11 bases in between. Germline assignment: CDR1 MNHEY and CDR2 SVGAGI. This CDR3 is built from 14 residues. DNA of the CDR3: TGTGCCAGCAGTTACCTGAGGGGGGGTCAGCCCCAGCATTTT. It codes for CASSYLRGGQPQHF.

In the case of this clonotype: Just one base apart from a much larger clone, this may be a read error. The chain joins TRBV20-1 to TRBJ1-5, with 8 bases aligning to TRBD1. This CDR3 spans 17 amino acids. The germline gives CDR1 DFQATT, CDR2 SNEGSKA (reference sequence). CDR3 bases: TGCAGTGCTAGACCGGGGGACAGGTTACGGAGCAATCAGACCCAGCATTTT. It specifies CSARPGDRLRSNQTQHF.

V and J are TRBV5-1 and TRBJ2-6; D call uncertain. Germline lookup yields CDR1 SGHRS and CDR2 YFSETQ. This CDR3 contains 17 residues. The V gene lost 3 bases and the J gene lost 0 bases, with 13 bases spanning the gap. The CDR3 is CASSSLGITSGANVLTF. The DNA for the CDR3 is TGCGCCAGCAGCTCTTTGGGGATTACCTCTGGGGCCAACGTCCTGACTTTC.

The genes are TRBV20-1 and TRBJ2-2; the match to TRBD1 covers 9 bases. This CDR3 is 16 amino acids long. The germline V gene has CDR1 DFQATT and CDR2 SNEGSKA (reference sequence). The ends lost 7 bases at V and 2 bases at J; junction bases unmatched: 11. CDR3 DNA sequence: TGCAGTGTTAGCCACCCGGGACAGGGTAACACCGGGGAGCTGTTTTTT. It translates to CSVSHPGQGNTGELFF.

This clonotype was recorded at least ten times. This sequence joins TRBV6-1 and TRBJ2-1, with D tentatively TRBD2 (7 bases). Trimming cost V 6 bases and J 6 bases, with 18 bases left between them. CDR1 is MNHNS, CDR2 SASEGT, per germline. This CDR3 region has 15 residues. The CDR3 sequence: CASRAGGGGGNEQFF. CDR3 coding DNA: TGTGCCAGCAGGGCCGGGGGCGGGGGAGGCAATGAGCAGTTCTTC.

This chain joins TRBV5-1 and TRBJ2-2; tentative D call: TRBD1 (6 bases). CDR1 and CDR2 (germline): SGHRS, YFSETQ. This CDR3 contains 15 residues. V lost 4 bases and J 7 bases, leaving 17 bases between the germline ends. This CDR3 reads CASSPYNRDIGELFF. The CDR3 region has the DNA TGCGCCAGCAGCCCCTATAACAGGGATATCGGGGAGCTGTTTTTT.

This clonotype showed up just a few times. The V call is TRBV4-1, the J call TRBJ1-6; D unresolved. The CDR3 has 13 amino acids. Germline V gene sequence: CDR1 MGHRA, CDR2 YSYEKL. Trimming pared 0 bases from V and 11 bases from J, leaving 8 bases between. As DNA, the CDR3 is TGCGCCAGCAGCCAAGAGGCGATTCCACCCCTCCACTTT. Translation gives CASSQEAIPPLHF.

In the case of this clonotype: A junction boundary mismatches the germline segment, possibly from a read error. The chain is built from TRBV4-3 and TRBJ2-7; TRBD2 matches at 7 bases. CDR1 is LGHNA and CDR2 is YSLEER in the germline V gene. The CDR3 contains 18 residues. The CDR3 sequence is CASRQEMAGAPPSYEQYF. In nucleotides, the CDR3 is TGCGCCAGCAGGCAAGAAATGGCGGGAGCGCCCCCCTCCTACGAGCAGTACTTC.

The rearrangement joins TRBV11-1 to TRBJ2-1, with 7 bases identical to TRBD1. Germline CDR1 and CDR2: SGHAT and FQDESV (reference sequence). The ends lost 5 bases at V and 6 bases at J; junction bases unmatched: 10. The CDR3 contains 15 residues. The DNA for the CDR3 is TGTGCCAGCAGCCCCAGGGGGTGGGGTATCAATGAGCAGTTCTTC. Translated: CASSPRGWGINEQFF.

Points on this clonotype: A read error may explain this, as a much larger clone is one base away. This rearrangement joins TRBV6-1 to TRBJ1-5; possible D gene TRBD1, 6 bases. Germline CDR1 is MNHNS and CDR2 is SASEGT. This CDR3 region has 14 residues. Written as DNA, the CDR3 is TGTACCAGCAGTGAAGCAGGGGGCAATCAGCCCCAGCATTTT. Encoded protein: CTSSEAGGNQPQHF.

The CDR3 sequence: CASSLAKREGRSEQFF. The DNA of the CDR3 is TGTGCCAGCAGCTTGGCCAAGCGGGAGGGTAGGAGCGAGCAGTTCTTC. The J gene is TRBJ2-1, the V gene TRBV5-6; 10 positions match TRBD2. The CDR3 has 16 amino acids. Trimming took 0 bases from V and 10 from J; bases not matched to a gene: 10. The V gene's germline CDR1 is SGHDT and CDR2 YYEEEE. Full variable domain (missing parts from reference TRBV5-6 and TRBJ2-1): DAGVTQSPTHLIKTRGQQVTLRCSPKSGHDTVSWYQQALGQGPQFIFQYYEEEERQRGNFPDRFSGHQFPNYSSELNVNALLLGDSALYLCASSLAKREGRSEQFFGPGTRLTVL.

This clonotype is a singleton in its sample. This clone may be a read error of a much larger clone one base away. The CDR3 loop reads CSVRQETYVQYF. CDR3 coding DNA: TGCAGCGTCCGACAGGAGACCTACGTGCAGTACTTC. The chain uses TRBV29-1 and TRBJ2-7; D is perhaps TRBD1 (6 bases). Germline CDR1 and CDR2: SQVTM and ANQGSEA. The CDR3 is made up of 12 amino acids.

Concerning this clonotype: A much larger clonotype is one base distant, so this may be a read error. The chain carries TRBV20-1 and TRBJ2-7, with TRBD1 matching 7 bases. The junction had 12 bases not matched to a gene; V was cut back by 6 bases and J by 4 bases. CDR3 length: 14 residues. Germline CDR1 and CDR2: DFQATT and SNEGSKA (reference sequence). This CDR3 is CSAIPGTELYEQYF. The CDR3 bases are TGCAGTGCAATACCCGGGACAGAGCTTTACGAGCAGTACTTC.

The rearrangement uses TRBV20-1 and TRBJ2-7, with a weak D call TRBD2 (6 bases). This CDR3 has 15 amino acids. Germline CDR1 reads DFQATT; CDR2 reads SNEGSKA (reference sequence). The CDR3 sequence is CSGLLTVGGNYEQYF. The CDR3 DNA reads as TGCAGCGGTTTACTGACAGTCGGGGGAAACTACGAGCAGTACTTC.

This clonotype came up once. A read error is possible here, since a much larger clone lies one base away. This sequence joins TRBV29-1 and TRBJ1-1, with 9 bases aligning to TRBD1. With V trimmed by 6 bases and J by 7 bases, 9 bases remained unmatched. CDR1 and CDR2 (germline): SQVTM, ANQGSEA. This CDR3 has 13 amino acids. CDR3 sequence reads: CSVATGGRSEAFF. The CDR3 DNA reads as TGCAGCGTAGCGACAGGGGGAAGGAGTGAAGCTTTCTTT.